This T cell receptor beta chain is from a study of blood T cell repertoires in COVID-19 (dated by TCRdb to about 2020). Notes on the research overall: The collaborator samples originated in the United States, Italy and Spain and spanned the acute and convalescent phases of COVID-19. A de-identified subject ID, COVID-19 status, age in years and sex were almost always included in the sample metadata. The prospective study material was composed of cDNA or gDNA derived from T cells, B-cell-depleted T cells, or PBMCs. The repertoires were released in a freely available public database intended as a resource for research on the immune response to SARS-CoV-2. Samples were obtained from the ongoing ImmuneRACE study (first 160 participants) and from approximately 1,200 subjects provided by 6 global collaborators. Subjects who had been exposed to COVID-19, were actively infected with it, or had recovered from it provided the deeply sampled blood TCRbeta repertoires that made up the dataset. Where HLA class I and class II types were available, the types were taken from metadata supplied by the sample provider, not from assay-based typing. Beyond this particular receptor, the publication reports: The amount of clinical and demographic metadata varied by source and participant and was provided uncurated.

A second Seattle source provided samples from volunteer blood donors who had recovered from COVID-19. Collaborating institutions collected whole blood in K2EDTA tubes following their own protocols. For TCRbeta analysis, collaborator samples were shipped as frozen whole blood, as isolated PBMCs, or as DNA extracted from either sample type. For this clone: Its recognized antigen is unknown. Base qualities are missing; no much larger clone stands one base away.

The immunoSEQ Assay, a bias-controlled multiplex PCR, was used to amplify TCRbeta CDR3 regions from genomic DNA. Processing in the source paper ran as follows. The number of nucleated cells in each sample was estimated from the amplification of reference gene primers within the assay. Sequence reads were collapsed and filtered to measure the absolute abundance of every unique TCRbeta CDR3 rearrangement. For each sample, productive Simpson clonality was calculated by taking the square root of Simpson's diversity index across productive rearrangements. The clones in this table, taken by TCRdb from immuneACCESS, are in-frame only. Not every clone is retained; where verified, under half of the shortfall comes from an unresolved V gene, and the cause of the rest is unknown. Clonal size and the V and J genes are those of that table, whereas D and trimming came from the DNA. Within this sample are 200,000 to 300,000 clones, with 88% of them counted one time only. Clones ranked in the top ten supply roughly 4% of the sample.

CDR1 SGHRS and CDR2 YFSETQ were looked up in the germline V gene. CDR3 length: 15 amino acids, cysteine to phenylalanine. Just the 45-base CDR3 DNA is kept, in frame starting at base 1. The junction shows trimming of 0 bases on V and 3 bases on J, and the gene matches do not reach 2 bases of it. The TCR comes from a man in his sixties who had recovered from COVID-19. The source material was peripheral blood. The rearrangement combines TRBV5-1 with TRBJ2-1, with 8 bases in between that match TRBD2. DNA sequence: TGCGCCAGCAGCTTGGCCGGGACTAGCTACAATGAGCAGTTCTTC. It encodes CASSLAGTSYNEQFF.